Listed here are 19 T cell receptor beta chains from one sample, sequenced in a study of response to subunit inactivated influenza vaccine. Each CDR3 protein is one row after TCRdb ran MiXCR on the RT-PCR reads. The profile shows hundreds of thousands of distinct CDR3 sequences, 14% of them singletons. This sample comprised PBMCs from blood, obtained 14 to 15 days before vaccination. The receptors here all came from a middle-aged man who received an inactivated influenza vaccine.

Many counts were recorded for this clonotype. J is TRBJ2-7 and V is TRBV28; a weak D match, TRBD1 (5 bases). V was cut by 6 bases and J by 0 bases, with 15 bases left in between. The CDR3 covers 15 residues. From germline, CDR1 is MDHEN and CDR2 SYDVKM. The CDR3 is CASSRTGITSYEQYF. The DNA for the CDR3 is TGTGCCAGCAGCCGAACAGGAATAACCTCCTACGAGCAGTACTTC.

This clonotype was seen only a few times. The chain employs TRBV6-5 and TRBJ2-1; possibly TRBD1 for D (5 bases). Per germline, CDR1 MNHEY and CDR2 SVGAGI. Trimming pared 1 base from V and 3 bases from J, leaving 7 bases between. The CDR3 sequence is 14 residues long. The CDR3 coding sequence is TGTGCCAGCAGTTACTTCAGGGACTACAATGAGCAGTTCTTC. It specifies CASSYFRDYNEQFF.

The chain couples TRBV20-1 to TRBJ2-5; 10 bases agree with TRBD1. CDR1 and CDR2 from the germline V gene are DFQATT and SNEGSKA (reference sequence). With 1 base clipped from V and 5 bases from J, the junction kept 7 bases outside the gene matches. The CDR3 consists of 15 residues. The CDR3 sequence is CSARGLGQGSETQYF. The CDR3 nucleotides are TGCAGTGCTAGAGGGCTGGGACAGGGGAGTGAGACCCAGTACTTC.

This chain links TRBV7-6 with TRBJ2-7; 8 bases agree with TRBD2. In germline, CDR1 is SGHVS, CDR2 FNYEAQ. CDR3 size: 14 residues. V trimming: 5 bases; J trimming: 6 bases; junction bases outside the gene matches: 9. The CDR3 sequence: CASSPQAGESEQYF. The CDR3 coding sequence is TGTGCCAGCAGCCCCCAAGCGGGAGAAAGCGAGCAGTACTTC.

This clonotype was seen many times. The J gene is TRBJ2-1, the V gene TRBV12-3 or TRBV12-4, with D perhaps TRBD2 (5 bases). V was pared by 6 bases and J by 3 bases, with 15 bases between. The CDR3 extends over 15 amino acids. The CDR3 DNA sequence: TGTGCCAGCAGCATCTCGACTGGAGGCTACAATGAGCAGTTCTTC. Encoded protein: CASSISTGGYNEQFF.

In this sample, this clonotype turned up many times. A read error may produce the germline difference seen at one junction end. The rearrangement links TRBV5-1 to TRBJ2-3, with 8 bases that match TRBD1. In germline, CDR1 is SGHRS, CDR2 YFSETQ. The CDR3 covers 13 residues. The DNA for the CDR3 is TGTGCCAGCAGCGGACAGGGTGGAGACACGCAGTATTTT. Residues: CASSGQGGDTQYF.

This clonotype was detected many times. The CDR3 sequence: CASRSTGYNEQFF. CDR3 sequence (DNA): TGTGCCAGCAGATCCACAGGGTACAATGAGCAGTTCTTC. The chain carries TRBV27 and TRBJ2-1; weak D call: TRBD1 (6 bases). CDR3 length: 13 residues. Trimming took off 6 bases at V and 4 bases at J, with 10 bases between the two ends. Looked up from germline, CDR1 is MNHEY and CDR2 is SMNVEV (reference sequence).

For the CDR3, the DNA is TGTGCCACCAGTGGACCGGACAGGGTCGGCTACGAGCAGTACTTC. Protein product: CATSGPDRVGYEQYF. This chain joins TRBV24-1 and TRBJ2-7, with TRBD1 matching 8 bases. The ends lost 5 bases at V and 3 bases at J; junction bases unmatched: 8. CDR3 length: 15 amino acids. Per germline, CDR1 KGHDR and CDR2 SFDVKD.

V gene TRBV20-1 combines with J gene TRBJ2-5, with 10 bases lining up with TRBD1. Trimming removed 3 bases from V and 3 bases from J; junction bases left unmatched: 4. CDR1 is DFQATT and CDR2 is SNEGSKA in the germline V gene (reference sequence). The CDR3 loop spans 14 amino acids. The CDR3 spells CSARRQGAKETQYF. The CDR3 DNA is TGCAGTGCTAGGCGACAGGGGGCTAAAGAGACCCAGTACTTC.

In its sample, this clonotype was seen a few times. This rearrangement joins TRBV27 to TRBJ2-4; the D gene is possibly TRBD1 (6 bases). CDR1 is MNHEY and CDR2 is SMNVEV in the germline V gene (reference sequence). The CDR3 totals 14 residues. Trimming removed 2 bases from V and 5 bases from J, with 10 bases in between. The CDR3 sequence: CASSLGGAQNIQYF. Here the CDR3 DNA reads TGTGCCAGCAGTTTAGGGGGCGCCCAAAACATTCAGTACTTC.

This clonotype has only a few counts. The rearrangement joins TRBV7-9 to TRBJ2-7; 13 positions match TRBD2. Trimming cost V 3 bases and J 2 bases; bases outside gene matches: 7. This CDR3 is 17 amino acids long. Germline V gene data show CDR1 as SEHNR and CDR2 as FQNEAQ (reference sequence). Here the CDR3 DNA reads TGTGCCAGCAGCTTGGCTCAACTAGCGGGGGGGACCTACGAGCAGTACTTC. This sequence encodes CASSLAQLAGGTYEQYF.

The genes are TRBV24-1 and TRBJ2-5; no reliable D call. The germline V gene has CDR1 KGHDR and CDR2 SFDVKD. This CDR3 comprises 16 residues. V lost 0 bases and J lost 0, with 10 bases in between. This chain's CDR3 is CATSDLRDGYQETQYF. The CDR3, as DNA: TGTGCCACCAGTGATTTGCGTGACGGCTACCAAGAGACCCAGTACTTC.

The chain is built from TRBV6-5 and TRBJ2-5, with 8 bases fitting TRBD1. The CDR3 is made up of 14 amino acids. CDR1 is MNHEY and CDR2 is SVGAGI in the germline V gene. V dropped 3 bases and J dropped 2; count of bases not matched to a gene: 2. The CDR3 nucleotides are TGTGCCAGCAGTTATAACAGGGGGCAAGAGACCCAGTACTTC. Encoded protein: CASSYNRGQETQYF.

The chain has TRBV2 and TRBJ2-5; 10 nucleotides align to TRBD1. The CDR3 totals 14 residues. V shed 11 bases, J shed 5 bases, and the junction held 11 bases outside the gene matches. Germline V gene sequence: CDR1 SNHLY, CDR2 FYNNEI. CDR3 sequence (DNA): TGTGCCGCTGGTCGGGGACAGGGGATGGAGACCCAGTACTTC. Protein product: CAAGRGQGMETQYF.

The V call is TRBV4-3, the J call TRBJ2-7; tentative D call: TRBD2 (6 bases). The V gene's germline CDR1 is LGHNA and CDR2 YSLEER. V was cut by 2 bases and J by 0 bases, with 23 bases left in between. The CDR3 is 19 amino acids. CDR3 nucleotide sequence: TGCGCCAGCAGCCAACAAATGCCGGGGGATTCACAAACCTCCTACGAGCAGTACTTC. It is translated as CASSQQMPGDSQTSYEQYF.

CDR3 residues: CAISDFNQPQHF. The DNA for the CDR3 is TGTGCCATCAGTGACTTCAATCAGCCCCAGCATTTT. The chain couples TRBV10-3 to TRBJ1-5; D uncertain. CDR1 is ENHRY and CDR2 is SYGVKD in the germline V gene. The CDR3 is made up of 12 amino acids. The germline V and J ends were trimmed by 3 bases and 3 bases, with 3 bases remaining between them.

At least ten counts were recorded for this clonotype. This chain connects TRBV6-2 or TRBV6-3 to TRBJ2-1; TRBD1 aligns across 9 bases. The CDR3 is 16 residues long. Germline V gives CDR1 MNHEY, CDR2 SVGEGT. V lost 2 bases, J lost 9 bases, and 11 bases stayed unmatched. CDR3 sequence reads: CASSYGGGDRVGEQFF. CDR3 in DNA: TGTGCCAGCAGTTACGGTGGAGGGGACAGGGTAGGTGAGCAGTTCTTC.

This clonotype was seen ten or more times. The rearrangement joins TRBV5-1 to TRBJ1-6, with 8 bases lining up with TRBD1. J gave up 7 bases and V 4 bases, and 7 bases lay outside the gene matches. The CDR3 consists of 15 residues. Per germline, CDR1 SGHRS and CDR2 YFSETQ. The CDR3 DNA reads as TGCGCCAGCAGCACTGGACAGGGTGGGAATTCACCCCTCCACTTT. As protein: CASSTGQGGNSPLHF.

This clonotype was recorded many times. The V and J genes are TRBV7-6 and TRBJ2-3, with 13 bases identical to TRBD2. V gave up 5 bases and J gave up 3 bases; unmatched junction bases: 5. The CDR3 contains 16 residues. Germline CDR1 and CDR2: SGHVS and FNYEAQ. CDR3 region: CASSHRLAGGTDTQYF. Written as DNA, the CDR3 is TGTGCCAGCAGCCATAGACTAGCGGGGGGAACAGATACGCAGTATTTT.